The 22 T cell receptor beta chains presented below share a single source sample, sequenced in a study of T cells in Graves' hyperthyroidism and ophthalmopathy. Template material for amplifying TCR beta CDR3 regions consisted of RNA transcripts. Using the HTBI primer set, a first-round RT-PCR was run on the TCR CDR3. TCRdb reprocessed the multiplex PCR reads via MiXCR and lists one record per CDR3 protein. This table holds fewer than 550,000 distinct CDR3 sequences, approximately 25% found once. The sample was blood. These receptor sequences come from a woman aged 25 to 39 with Graves' ophthalmopathy.

This clonotype appeared a few times. The rearrangement links TRBV6-5 to TRBJ2-7; 11 nucleotides align to TRBD1. V trimming: 2 bases; J trimming: 7 bases; junction bases outside the gene matches: 7. The germline gives CDR1 MNHEY, CDR2 SVGAGI. This CDR3 has 15 residues. The CDR3: CASSYLGQGAGEQYF. The DNA for the CDR3 is TGTGCCAGCAGTTACCTCGGACAGGGGGCGGGGGAGCAGTACTTC.

The chain has TRBV12-3 or TRBV12-4 and TRBJ1-5; D possibly corresponds to TRBD1 (6 bases). The CDR3 has 15 residues. The ends were cut back, 1 base at V and 3 bases at J, with 10 bases in the middle. The DNA for the CDR3 is TGTGCCAGCAGTTTAGGGGGGCCCTACAATCAGCCCCAGCATTTT. Translation gives CASSLGGPYNQPQHF.

This clonotype was counted many times. This chain uses TRBV11-2 with TRBJ2-7, with TRBD2 matching 7 bases. The CDR3 length is 15 residues. The V and J ends lost 7 bases and 2 bases, in that order; junction bases with no gene match: 11. Germline CDR1 SGHAT, CDR2 FQNNGV. The chain's CDR3 is CASTQGLDGPYEQYF. In DNA form, the CDR3 reads TGTGCCAGCACCCAAGGACTAGACGGGCCCTACGAGCAGTACTTC.

The gene calls are TRBV12-3 or TRBV12-4 and TRBJ2-7, with 9 positions matching TRBD2. The CDR3 is 17 amino acids. The J segment lost 4 bases and the V segment lost 2 bases, leaving 12 bases of the junction unmatched. The CDR3 is CASSLRLAGVGSYEQYF. The CDR3 nucleotides are TGTGCCAGCAGTTTAAGATTAGCGGGAGTTGGGTCGTACGAGCAGTACTTC.

This clonotype appeared a few times. In DNA, the CDR3 is TGTGCCAGCAGTGTGGACAGGGCCGAACTTCCCAACTATGGCTACACCTTC. It is translated as CASSVDRAELPNYGYTF. This sequence joins TRBV25-1 and TRBJ1-2; 8 bases are shared with TRBD1. The J segment lost 2 bases and the V segment lost 4 bases, leaving 12 bases of the junction unmatched. The CDR3 loop spans 17 amino acids. Germline V gene lookup returns CDR1 MGHDK and CDR2 SYGVNS.

In its sample, this clonotype was seen many times. CDR3: CASSLGPGQSYEQYF. Here the CDR3 DNA reads TGTGCCAGCAGCTTAGGTCCCGGCCAGTCCTACGAGCAGTACTTC. This rearrangement joins TRBV7-3 to TRBJ2-7; D unclear. Germline V gene lookup returns CDR1 SGHTA and CDR2 FQGTGA. The CDR3 loop spans 15 amino acids. The V end was cut by 2 bases, the J end by 1 base, with 12 bases between.

The chain joins TRBV2 to TRBJ2-5; 7 nucleotides line up with TRBD1. The J segment lost 0 bases and the V segment lost 6 bases, leaving 7 bases of the junction unmatched. This CDR3 has 15 residues. Looked up from germline, CDR1 is SNHLY and CDR2 is FYNNEI. The CDR3 DNA reads TGTGCCAGCAGCGGGACAGAGATGTACCAAGAGACCCAGTACTTC. Its protein product is CASSGTEMYQETQYF. Drawing the rest from reference TRBV2 and TRBJ2-5, the complete variable domain is EPEVTQTPSHQVTQMGQEVILRCVPISNHLYFYWYRQILGQKVEFLVSFYNNEISEKSEIFDDQFSVERPDGSNFTLKIRSTKLEDSAMYFCASSGTEMYQETQYFGPGTRLLVL.

This sequence joins TRBV27 and TRBJ1-6; perhaps TRBD1 as D (6 bases). Germline V gene lookup returns CDR1 MNHEY and CDR2 SMNVEV (reference sequence). The CDR3 covers 15 residues. V was trimmed by 2 bases and J by 7 bases, leaving 12 bases between them. The CDR3 DNA is TGTGCCAGCAGTTTAATGGGGGCGGGAAATTCACCCCTCCACTTT. Translation gives CASSLMGAGNSPLHF.

The chain employs TRBV12-3 or TRBV12-4 and TRBJ2-5; possibly TRBD1 or TRBD2 for D (5 bases each). The ends were cut back, 8 bases at V and 4 bases at J, with 17 bases in the middle. This CDR3 is built from 14 residues. The CDR3 nucleotides read TGTGCCAGCTATGCCTCAGTCGGGGCAGAGACCCAGTACTTC. As protein: CASYASVGAETQYF.

The rearrangement links TRBV5-6 to TRBJ2-5; D gene unclear. This CDR3 has 13 amino acids. The V end was cut by 2 bases, the J end by 3 bases, with 8 bases between. Germline assignment: CDR1 SGHDT and CDR2 YYEEEE. CDR3 in DNA: TGTGCCAGCAGCTTCCTAAGGGAAGAGACCCAGTACTTC. As protein: CASSFLREETQYF.

This clonotype was seen at least ten times. The CDR3 DNA reads as TGTGCCAGCAGCAGGTGGACCGGGGTTATGAATAGCAATCAGCCCCAGCATTTT. This translates into CASSRWTGVMNSNQPQHF. This chain uses TRBV11-1 with TRBJ1-5; D not certain. The CDR3 spans 18 residues. Germline V gene lookup returns CDR1 SGHAT and CDR2 FQDESV (reference sequence). Trimming shortened V by 5 bases and J by 0 bases, and 20 bases separated the two germline ends. Together with reference TRBV11-1 and TRBJ1-5, the CDR3 gives the full variable domain: EAEVAQSPRYKITEKSQAVAFWCDPISGHATLYWYRQILGQGPELLVQFQDESVVDDSQLPKDRFSAERLKGVDSTLKIQPAELGDSAMYLCASSRWTGVMNSNQPQHFGDGTRLSIL.

This clonotype was counted at least ten times. The chain links TRBV2 to TRBJ2-2, with D hard to call. Trimming cost V 1 base and J 6 bases, with 9 bases left between them. The CDR3 is made up of 14 amino acids. The germline CDR1 and CDR2 sequences are SNHLY and FYNNEI. The CDR3 region has the DNA TGTGCCAGCAGTGAAGAAGTGCTAGCCGGGGAGCTGTTTTTT. This translates into CASSEEVLAGELFF.

This chain joins TRBV5-1 and TRBJ2-5, with TRBD2 identical over 14 bases. The CDR3 totals 17 residues. Germline V gene data show CDR1 as SGHRS and CDR2 as YFSETQ. Trimming at V came to 1 base and at J to 3 bases, leaving 5 bases not matched to a gene. The CDR3 DNA is TGCGCCAGCAGCTTGCAACCGGGACTAGCGGGAGAAGAGACCCAGTACTTC. Translation gives CASSLQPGLAGEETQYF.

V and J are TRBV28 and TRBJ2-5; 11 positions match TRBD1. CDR1 and CDR2 (germline): MDHEN, SYDVKM. The J segment lost 5 bases and the V segment lost 6 bases, leaving 8 bases of the junction unmatched. This CDR3 comprises 15 residues. The CDR3 is CASSDGTGGGETQYF. The DNA for the CDR3 is TGTGCCAGCAGCGACGGGACAGGGGGTGGGGAGACCCAGTACTTC.

V usage is TRBV19 and J usage is TRBJ1-1; D is possibly TRBD1 (5 bases). Trimming took 1 base from V and 5 from J, leaving 11 bases between them. The germline V gene encodes CDR1 LNHDA and CDR2 SQIVND (reference sequence). The CDR3 has 14 residues. Here the CDR3 reads CASSIGEGFTEAFF. As DNA, the CDR3 is TGTGCCAGTAGTATAGGAGAGGGGTTTACTGAAGCTTTCTTT.

The CDR3 loop is CASSYSTRLAGGAEQYF. DNA of the CDR3: TGTGCCAGCAGTTACTCGACGCGCCTAGCGGGAGGAGCCGAGCAGTACTTC. The J gene is TRBJ2-7, the V gene TRBV6-5; 11 positions agree with TRBD2. This CDR3 region has 17 residues. V gave up 0 bases and J gave up 6 bases; unmatched junction bases: 10. CDR1 is MNHEY and CDR2 is SVGAGI in the germline V gene.

The genes are TRBV28 and TRBJ1-5, with TRBD1 matching 8 bases. CDR1 is MDHEN and CDR2 is SYDVKM in the germline V gene. The V segment lost 8 bases and the J segment 1 base; nucleotides outside the gene matches: 7. The CDR3 length is 15 residues. CDR3 in DNA: TGTGCCAGCCTCCCAGGGGGCTGGAGCAATCAGCCCCAGCATTTT. As protein: CASLPGGWSNQPQHF.

Many counts were recorded for this clonotype. J is TRBJ1-1 and V is TRBV6-1, with 8 bases that match TRBD1. V lost 5 bases to trimming and J lost 8 bases; unmatched junction nucleotides: 4. The CDR3 length is 12 residues. The germline V gene has CDR1 MNHNS and CDR2 SASEGT. This CDR3 reads CASSTTGAEAFF. In DNA, the CDR3 is TGTGCCAGCAGTACGACAGGGGCAGAAGCTTTCTTT.

In this sample, this clonotype turned up many times. The chain is built from TRBV5-6 and TRBJ2-4, with D tentatively TRBD1 (6 bases). With 0 bases removed from V and 9 bases from J, the gap between germline ends came to 10 bases. This CDR3 has 13 amino acids. The germline V gene has CDR1 SGHDT and CDR2 YYEEEE. The CDR3 DNA follows: TGTGCCAGCAGCTTGGGTGGGGGCCCCATTCAGTACTTC. It encodes CASSLGGGPIQYF.

V usage is TRBV18 and J usage is TRBJ1-2, with D tentatively TRBD1 (5 bases). V was trimmed by 4 bases and J by 4 bases, leaving 16 bases between them. Germline assignment: CDR1 KGHSH and CDR2 LQKENI. The CDR3 spans 15 residues. CDR3 DNA sequence: TGTGCCAGCTCACGCCAGGGCGATTCTAGCTATGGCTACACCTTC. Translation gives CASSRQGDSSYGYTF.

This clonotype was recorded many times. This chain uses TRBV4-1 with TRBJ2-7, with D unclear. Per germline, CDR1 MGHRA and CDR2 YSYEKL. V lost 0 bases to trimming and J lost 0 bases, with 12 bases between them. CDR3 length: 16 residues. DNA of the CDR3: TGCGCCAGCAGCCAAGAGGCGGCGCGGAGCTCCTACGAGCAGTACTTC. This gives the protein CASSQEAARSSYEQYF.

The table lists this clonotype with many counts. This chain links TRBV7-3 with TRBJ2-7, with D perhaps matching TRBD1 (6 bases). CDR1 SGHTA and CDR2 FQGTGA come from the germline V gene. V was trimmed by 6 bases and J by 5 bases, leaving 14 bases between them. This CDR3 is built from 13 residues. The CDR3 region is CASRATGSHEQYF. The CDR3 nucleotides read TGTGCCAGCAGGGCAACAGGGTCGCACGAGCAGTACTTC.